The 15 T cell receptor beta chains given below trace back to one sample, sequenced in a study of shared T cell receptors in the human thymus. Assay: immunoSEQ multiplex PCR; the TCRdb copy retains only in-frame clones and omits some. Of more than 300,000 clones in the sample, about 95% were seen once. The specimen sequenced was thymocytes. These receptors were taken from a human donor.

The CDR3: CASSHPTSGSEHYGEQFF. The CDR3 bases are TGCGCCAGCAGCCACCCCACTAGCGGGAGTGAGCACTATGGTGAGCAGTTCTTC. This chain links TRBV5-1 with TRBJ2-1, with TRBD2 matching 11 bases. This CDR3 contains 18 residues. The V gene end was trimmed by 4 bases and the J gene end by 9 bases; junction bases not matched to a gene: 18. Germline assignment: CDR1 SGHRS and CDR2 YFSETQ.

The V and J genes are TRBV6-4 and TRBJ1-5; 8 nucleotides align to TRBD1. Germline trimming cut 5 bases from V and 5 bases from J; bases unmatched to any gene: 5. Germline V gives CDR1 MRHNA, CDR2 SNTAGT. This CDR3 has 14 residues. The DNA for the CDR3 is TGTGCCAGCAGTCTAGACAGGGGCCATCAGCCCCAGCATTTT. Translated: CASSLDRGHQPQHF.

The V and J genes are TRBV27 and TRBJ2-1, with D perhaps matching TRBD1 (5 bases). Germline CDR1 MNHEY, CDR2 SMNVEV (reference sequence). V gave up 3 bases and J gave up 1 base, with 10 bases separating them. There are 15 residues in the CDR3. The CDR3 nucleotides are TGTGCCAGCAGTTTGGGGCAGGTATCCTACAATGAGCAGTTCTTC. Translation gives CASSLGQVSYNEQFF.

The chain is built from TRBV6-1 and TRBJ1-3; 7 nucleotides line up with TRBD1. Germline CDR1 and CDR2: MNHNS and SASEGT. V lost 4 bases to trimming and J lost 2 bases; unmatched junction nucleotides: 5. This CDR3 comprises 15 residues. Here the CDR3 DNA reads TGTGCCAGCAGTGCATCTACAGGGGCTGGAAACACCATATATTTT. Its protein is CASSASTGAGNTIYF.

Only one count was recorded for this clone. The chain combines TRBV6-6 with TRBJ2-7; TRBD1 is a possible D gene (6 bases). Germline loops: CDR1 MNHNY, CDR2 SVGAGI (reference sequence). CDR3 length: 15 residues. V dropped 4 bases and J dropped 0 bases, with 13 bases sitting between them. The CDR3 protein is CASSSRTVSSYEQYF. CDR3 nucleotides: TGTGCCAGCAGTTCCCGGACAGTAAGCTCCTACGAGCAGTACTTC.

In DNA, the CDR3 is TGTGCCAGCAGAACACAGGGGCTGGTGGGAGGACCCTCCTACGAGCAGTACTTC. Translating gives CASRTQGLVGGPSYEQYF. This chain joins TRBV27 and TRBJ2-7, with a possible D match to TRBD1 (7 bases). This CDR3 is built from 18 residues. Per the germline V gene, CDR1 is MNHEY and CDR2 is SMNVEV (reference sequence). V was shortened by 6 bases and J by 0 bases, with 24 bases between the two germline ends.

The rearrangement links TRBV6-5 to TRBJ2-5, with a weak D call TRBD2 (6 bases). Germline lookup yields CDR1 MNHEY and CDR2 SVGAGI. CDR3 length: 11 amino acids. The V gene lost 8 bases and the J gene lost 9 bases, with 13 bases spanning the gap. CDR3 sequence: CASGCGRSQYF. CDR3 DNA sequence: TGTGCCAGCGGCTGTGGGAGGTCCCAGTACTTC.

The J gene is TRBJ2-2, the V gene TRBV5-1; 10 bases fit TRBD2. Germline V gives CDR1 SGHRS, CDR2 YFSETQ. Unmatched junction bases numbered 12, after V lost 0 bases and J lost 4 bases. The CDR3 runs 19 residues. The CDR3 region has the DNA TGCGCCAGCAGCTTGGCACTAGCGGGAATCCCAATGTTCACCGGGGAGCTGTTTTTT. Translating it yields CASSLALAGIPMFTGELFF.

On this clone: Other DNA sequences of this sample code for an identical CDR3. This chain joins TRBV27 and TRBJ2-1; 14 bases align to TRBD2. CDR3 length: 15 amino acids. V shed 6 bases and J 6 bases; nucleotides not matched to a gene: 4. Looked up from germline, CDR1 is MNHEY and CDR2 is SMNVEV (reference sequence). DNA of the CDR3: TGTGCCAGCAGGGGGGGACTAGCGGGAGTCAATGAGCAGTTCTTC. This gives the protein CASRGGLAGVNEQFF.

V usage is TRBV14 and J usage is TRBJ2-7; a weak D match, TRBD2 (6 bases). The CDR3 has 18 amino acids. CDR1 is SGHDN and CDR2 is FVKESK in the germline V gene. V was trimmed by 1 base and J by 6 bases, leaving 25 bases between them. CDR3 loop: CASSQGGLSGEPRGEQYF. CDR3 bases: TGTGCCAGCAGCCAAGGGGGATTATCGGGGGAGCCCCGTGGCGAGCAGTACTTC. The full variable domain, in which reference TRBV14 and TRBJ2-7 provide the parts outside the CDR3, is EAGVTQFPSHSVIEKGQTVTLRCDPISGHDNLYWYRRVMGKEIKFLLHFVKESKQDESGMPNNRFLAERTGGTYSTLKVQPAELEDSGVYFCASSQGGLSGEPRGEQYFGPGTRLTVT.

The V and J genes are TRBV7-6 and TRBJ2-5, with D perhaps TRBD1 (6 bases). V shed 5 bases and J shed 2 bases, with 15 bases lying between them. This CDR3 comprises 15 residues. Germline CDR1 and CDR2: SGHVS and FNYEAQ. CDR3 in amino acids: CASSQSGQTQETQYF. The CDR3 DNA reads TGTGCCAGCAGCCAAAGCGGACAGACTCAAGAGACCCAGTACTTC.

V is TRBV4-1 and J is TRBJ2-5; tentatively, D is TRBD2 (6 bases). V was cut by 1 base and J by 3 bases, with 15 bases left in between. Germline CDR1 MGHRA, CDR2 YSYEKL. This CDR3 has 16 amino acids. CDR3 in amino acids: CASSQGRGKGEETQYF. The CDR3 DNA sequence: TGCGCCAGCAGCCAAGGGAGGGGTAAAGGAGAAGAGACCCAGTACTTC.

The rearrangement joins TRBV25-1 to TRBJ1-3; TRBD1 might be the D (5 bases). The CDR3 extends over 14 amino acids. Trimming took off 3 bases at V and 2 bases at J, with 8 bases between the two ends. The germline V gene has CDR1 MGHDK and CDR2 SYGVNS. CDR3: CASSDRGAGNTIYF. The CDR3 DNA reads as TGTGCCAGCAGTGATCGGGGCGCTGGAAACACCATATATTTT.

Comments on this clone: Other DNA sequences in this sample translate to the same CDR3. This CDR3 reads CAWSQGGNQPQHF. DNA of the CDR3: TGTGCCTGGAGCCAAGGGGGGAATCAGCCCCAGCATTTT. The chain is built from TRBV30 and TRBJ1-5; maybe TRBD1 (6 bases). Trimming took 3 bases from V and 4 from J, leaving 10 bases between them. Germline V CDR1 and CDR2: GTSNPN, SVGIG (reference sequence). This CDR3 has 13 residues.

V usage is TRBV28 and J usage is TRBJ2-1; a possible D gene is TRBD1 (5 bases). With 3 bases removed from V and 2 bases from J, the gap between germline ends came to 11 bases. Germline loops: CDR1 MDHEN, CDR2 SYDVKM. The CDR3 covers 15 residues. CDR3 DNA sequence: TGTGCCAGCAGTTTTTCAGGGTTCCCCTACAATGAGCAGTTCTTC. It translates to CASSFSGFPYNEQFF.